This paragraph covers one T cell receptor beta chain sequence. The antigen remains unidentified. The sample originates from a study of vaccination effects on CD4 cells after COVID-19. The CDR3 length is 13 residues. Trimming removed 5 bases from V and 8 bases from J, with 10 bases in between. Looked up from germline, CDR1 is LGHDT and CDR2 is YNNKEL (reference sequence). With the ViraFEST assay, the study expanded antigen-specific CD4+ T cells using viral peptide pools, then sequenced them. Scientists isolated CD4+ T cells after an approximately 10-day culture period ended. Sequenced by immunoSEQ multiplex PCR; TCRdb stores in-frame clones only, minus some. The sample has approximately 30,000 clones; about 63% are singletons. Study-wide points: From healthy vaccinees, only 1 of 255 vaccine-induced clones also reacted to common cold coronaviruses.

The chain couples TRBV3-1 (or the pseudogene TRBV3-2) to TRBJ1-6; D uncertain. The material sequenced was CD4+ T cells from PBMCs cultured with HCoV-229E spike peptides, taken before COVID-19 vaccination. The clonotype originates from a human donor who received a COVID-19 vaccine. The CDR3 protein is CASSSAVDSPLHF. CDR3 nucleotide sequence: TGTGCCAGCAGCTCAGCCGTAGATTCACCCCTCCACTTT.